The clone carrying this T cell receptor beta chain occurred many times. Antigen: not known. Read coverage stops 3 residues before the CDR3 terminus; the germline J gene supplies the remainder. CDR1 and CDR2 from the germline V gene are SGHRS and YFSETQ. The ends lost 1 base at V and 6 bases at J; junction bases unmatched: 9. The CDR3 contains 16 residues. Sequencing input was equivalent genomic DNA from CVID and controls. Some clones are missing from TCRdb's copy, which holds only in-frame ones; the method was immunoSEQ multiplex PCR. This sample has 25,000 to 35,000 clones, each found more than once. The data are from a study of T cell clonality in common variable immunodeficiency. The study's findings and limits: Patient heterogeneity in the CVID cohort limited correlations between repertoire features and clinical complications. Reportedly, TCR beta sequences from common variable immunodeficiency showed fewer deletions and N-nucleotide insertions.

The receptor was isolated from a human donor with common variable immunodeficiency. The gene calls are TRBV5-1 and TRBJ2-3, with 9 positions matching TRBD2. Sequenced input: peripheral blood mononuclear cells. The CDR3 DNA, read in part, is TGCGCCAGCAGCTTGAACCTAGCGGGGCTCTGGGATACG. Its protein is CASSLNLAGLWDT. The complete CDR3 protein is CASSLNLAGLWDTQYF.